A single sample gave rise to the 9 T cell receptor beta chains below, sequenced in a study of blood T cell repertoires in COVID-19. Using immunoSEQ multiplex PCR, the repertoire was profiled, and TCRdb retains in-frame clones only, with some absent. The sample yields under 500,000 clones, more than 85% seen once. Sequencing was carried out using peripheral blood. The receptors stem from a woman aged 25 to 39 with acute or convalescent COVID-19.

This rearrangement joins TRBV10-3 to TRBJ2-1, with D perhaps TRBD2 (5 bases). The CDR3 extends over 13 amino acids. Trimming took 4 bases from V and 7 from J, leaving 11 bases between them. CDR1 and CDR2 from the germline V gene are ENHRY and SYGVKD. The CDR3 nucleotides read TGTGCCATCAGTGCACTAGGAAAGAATGAGCAGTTCTTC. It encodes CAISALGKNEQFF.

This clone has only one observation. Written as DNA, the CDR3 is TGTGCCAGCAGCCCGACCGGACTAGCCGAGACCCAGTACTTC. Amino acids: CASSPTGLAETQYF. The gene calls are TRBV11-2 and TRBJ2-5; 8 nucleotides line up with TRBD2. This CDR3 has 14 residues. V gave up 5 bases and J gave up 5 bases; unmatched junction bases: 7. Germline loops: CDR1 SGHAT, CDR2 FQNNGV.

The rearrangement uses TRBV2 and TRBJ2-6, with TRBD1 identical over 10 bases. CDR1 SNHLY and CDR2 FYNNEI come from the germline V gene. The CDR3 length is 16 residues. V gave up 8 bases and J gave up 3 bases; unmatched junction bases: 7. CDR3 sequence (DNA): TGTGCCAGCCGATGGACAGGGGGGATTGGGGCCAACGTCCTGACTTTC. Translated: CASRWTGGIGANVLTF. Combining the CDR3 with reference TRBV2 and TRBJ2-6 gives the whole variable domain EPEVTQTPSHQVTQMGQEVILRCVPISNHLYFYWYRQILGQKVEFLVSFYNNEISEKSEIFDDQFSVERPDGSNFTLKIRSTKLEDSAMYFCASRWTGGIGANVLTFGAGSRLTVL.

The rearrangement links TRBV3-1 (or the pseudogene TRBV3-2) to TRBJ2-3; D is unclear. The V gene's germline CDR1 is LGHDT and CDR2 YNNKEL (reference sequence). The CDR3 spans 12 residues. The V gene lost 2 bases and the J gene lost 3 bases, with 3 bases spanning the gap. CDR3 DNA: TGTGCCAGCAGCCAACTAACAGATACGCAGTATTTT. Encoded protein: CASSQLTDTQYF.

The V and J genes are TRBV12-3 or TRBV12-4 and TRBJ2-1, with no clear D. The CDR3 contains 13 residues. The V end was cut by 3 bases, the J end by 5 bases, with 8 bases between. CDR3 DNA: TGTGCCAGCAGTTTTTCCCGGGACAATGAGCAGTTCTTC. Amino acids: CASSFSRDNEQFF.

The chain employs TRBV3-1 (or the pseudogene TRBV3-2) and TRBJ1-2; D is possibly TRBD1 (5 bases). V shed 1 base and J shed 5 bases, with 14 bases lying between them. Germline CDR1 is LGHDT and CDR2 is YNNKEL (reference sequence). The length of the CDR3 is 15 residues. For the CDR3, the DNA is TGTGCCAGCAGCCAAGGTTTTTCTCAGGGATATGGCTACACCTTC. Translated: CASSQGFSQGYGYTF.

The chain uses TRBV19 and TRBJ1-5; no reliable D call. The CDR3 loop spans 13 amino acids. Trimming removed 7 bases from V and 5 bases from J, with 12 bases in between. Per the germline V gene, CDR1 is LNHDA and CDR2 is SQIVND (reference sequence). The CDR3 here is CASNRRQDQPQHF. The DNA for the CDR3 is TGTGCCAGTAACCGGAGGCAGGATCAGCCCCAGCATTTT.

The V gene is TRBV5-4, the J gene TRBJ1-4; D remains ambiguous. CDR1 SGHNT and CDR2 YYREEE come from the germline V gene (reference sequence). This CDR3 has 15 amino acids. The ends were cut back, 4 bases at V and 5 bases at J, with 15 bases in the middle. This chain's CDR3 is CASSRGRTSNEKLFF. DNA of the CDR3: TGTGCCAGCAGCCGAGGGAGGACCTCGAATGAAAAACTGTTTTTT.

The chain couples TRBV5-1 to TRBJ1-5, with D possibly being TRBD1 (5 bases). Germline lookup yields CDR1 SGHRS and CDR2 YFSETQ. This CDR3 comprises 16 residues. CDR3 sequence (DNA): TGCGCGCCAGCGGGGGGACTTTCGGGTGGGAATCAGCCCCAGCATTTT. It translates to CAPAGGLSGGNQPQHF.